This T cell receptor (beta chain) was identified in a study of T cell repertoires in cytomegalovirus infection. Study-wide results and caveats: Cumulative frequency of public TCR beta families picked out carriers of CMV plus the relevant HLA. CMV-specific TCR beta clonotypes restricted by HLA-C were the ones dominating the ex vivo response.

TCRdb analysed the reads with MiXCR anew, one entry per CDR3 protein. The top ten clones hold roughly 31% of a sample with some 120,000 distinct CDR3 sequences, about 9.5% of them seen once. Trimming shortened V by 2 bases and J by 1 base, and 8 bases separated the two germline ends. Germline-derived CDR1 and CDR2 are MNHEY and SVGAGI. CDR3 length: 15 residues. This clonotype showed up many times. Its antigen is unknown. The chain joins TRBV6-5 to TRBJ2-2; D unclear. This clonotype originated in a human donor in good health (CMV status not recorded). Some clones in this sample may be carry-over from other donors' samples. Sequencing used PBMCs, sequenced either directly or after in vitro stimulation (not recorded which). The CDR3 region is CASSYITQNTGELFF. The CDR3 DNA follows: TGTGCCAGCAGTTACATTACTCAGAACACCGGGGAGCTGTTTTTT.